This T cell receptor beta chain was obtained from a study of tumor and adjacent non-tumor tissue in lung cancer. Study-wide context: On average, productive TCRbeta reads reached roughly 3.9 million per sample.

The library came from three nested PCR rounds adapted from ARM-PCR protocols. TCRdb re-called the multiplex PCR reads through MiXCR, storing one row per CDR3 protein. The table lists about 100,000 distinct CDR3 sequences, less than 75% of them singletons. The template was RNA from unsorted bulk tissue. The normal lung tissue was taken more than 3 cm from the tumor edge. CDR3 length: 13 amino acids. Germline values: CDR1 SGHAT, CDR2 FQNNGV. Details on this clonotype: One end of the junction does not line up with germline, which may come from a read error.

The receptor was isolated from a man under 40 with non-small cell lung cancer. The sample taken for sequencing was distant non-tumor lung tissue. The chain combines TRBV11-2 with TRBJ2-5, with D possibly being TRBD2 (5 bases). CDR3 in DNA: TGTGCCAGCGATACCAGCGGTCAAGAGACCCAGTGCTTC. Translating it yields CASDTSGQETQCF. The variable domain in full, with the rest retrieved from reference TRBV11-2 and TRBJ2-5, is EAGVAQSPRYKIIEKRQSVAFWCNPISGHATLYWYQQILGQGPKLLIQFQNNGVVDDSQLPKDRFSAERLKGVDSTLKIQPAKLEDSAVYLCASDTSGQETQCFGPGTRLLVL.